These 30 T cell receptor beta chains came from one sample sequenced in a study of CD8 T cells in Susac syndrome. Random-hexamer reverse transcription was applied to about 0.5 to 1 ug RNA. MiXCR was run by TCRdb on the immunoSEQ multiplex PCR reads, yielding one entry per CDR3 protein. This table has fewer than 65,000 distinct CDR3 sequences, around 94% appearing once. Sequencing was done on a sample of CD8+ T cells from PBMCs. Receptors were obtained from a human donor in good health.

The CDR3 bases are TGTGCCAGCAGTCCGGGACGTGGTGGAGATACGCAGTATTTT. Residues: CASSPGRGGDTQYF. V usage is TRBV2 and J usage is TRBJ2-3, with D perhaps TRBD1 or TRBD2 (5 bases each). The germline V and J ends were trimmed by 5 bases and 5 bases, with 14 bases remaining between them. Germline assignment: CDR1 SNHLY and CDR2 FYNNEI. The CDR3 totals 14 residues.

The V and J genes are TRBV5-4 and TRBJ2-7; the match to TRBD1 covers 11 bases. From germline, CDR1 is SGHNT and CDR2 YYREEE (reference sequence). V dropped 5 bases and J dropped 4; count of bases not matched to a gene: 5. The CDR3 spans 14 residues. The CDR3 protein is CASRPDRGPYEQYF. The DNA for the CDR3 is TGTGCCAGCAGGCCGGACAGGGGGCCGTACGAGCAGTACTTC.

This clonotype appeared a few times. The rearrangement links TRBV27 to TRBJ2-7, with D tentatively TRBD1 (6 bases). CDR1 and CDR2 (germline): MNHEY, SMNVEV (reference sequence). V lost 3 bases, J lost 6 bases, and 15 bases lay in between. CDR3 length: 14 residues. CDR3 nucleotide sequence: TGTGCCAGCAGTTTGGGACAACCGGGGCTCGAGCAGTACTTC. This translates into CASSLGQPGLEQYF.

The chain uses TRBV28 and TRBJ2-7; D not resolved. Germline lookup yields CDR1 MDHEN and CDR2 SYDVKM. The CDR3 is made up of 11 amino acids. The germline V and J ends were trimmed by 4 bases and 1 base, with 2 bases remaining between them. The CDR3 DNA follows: TGTGCCAGCAGTTGGTCCTACGAGCAGTACTTC. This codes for CASSWSYEQYF.

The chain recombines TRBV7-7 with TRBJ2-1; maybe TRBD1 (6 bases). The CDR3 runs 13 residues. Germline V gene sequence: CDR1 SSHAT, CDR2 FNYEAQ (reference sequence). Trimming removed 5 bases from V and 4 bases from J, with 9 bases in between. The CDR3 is CASSPGQYNEQFF. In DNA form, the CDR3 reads TGTGCCAGCAGCCCAGGACAGTACAATGAGCAGTTCTTC.

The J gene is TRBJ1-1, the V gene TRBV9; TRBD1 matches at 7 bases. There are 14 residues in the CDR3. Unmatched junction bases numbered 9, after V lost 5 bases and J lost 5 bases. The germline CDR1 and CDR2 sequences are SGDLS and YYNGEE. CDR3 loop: CASSPTGLLTEAFF. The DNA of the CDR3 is TGTGCCAGCAGTCCGACAGGGCTGTTGACTGAAGCTTTCTTT.

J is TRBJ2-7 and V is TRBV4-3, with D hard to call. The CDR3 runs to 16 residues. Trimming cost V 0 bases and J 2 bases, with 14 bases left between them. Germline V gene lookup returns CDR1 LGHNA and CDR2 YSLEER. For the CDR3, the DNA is TGCGCCAGCAGCCAAGATCTTGGAGCACGGCCCTACGAGCAGTACTTC. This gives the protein CASSQDLGARPYEQYF.

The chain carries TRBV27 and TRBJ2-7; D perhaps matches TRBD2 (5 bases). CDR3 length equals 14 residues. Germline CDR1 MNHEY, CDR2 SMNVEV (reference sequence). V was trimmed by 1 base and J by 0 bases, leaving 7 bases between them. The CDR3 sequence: CASSLYGDSYEQYF. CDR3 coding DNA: TGTGCCAGCAGTTTATACGGGGACTCCTACGAGCAGTACTTC.

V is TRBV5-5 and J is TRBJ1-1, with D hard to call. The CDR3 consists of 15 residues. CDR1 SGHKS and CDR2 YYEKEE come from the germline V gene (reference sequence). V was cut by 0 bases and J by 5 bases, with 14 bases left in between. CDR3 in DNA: TGTGCCAGCAGCTTGGAACCCAAGTTCGGGACTGAAGCTTTCTTT. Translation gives CASSLEPKFGTEAFF.

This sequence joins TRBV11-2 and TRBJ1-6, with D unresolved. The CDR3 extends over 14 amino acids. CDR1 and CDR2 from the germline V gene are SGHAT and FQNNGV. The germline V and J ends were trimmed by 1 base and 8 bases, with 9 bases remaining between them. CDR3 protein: CASSLVGEDSPLHF. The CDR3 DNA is TGTGCCAGCAGCTTAGTAGGAGAGGATTCACCCCTCCACTTT.

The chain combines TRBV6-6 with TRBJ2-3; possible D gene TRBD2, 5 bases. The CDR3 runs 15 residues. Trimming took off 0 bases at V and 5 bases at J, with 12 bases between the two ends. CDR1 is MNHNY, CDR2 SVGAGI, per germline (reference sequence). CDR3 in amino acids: CASSYSKAAGDTQYF. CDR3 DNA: TGTGCCAGCAGTTACTCGAAGGCCGCGGGAGATACGCAGTATTTT.

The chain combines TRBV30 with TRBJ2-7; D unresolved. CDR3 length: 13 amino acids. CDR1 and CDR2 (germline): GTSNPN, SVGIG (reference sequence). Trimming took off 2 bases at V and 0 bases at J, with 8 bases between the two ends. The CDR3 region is CAWSRVNSYEQYF. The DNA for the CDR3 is TGTGCCTGGAGTCGCGTCAACTCCTACGAGCAGTACTTC.

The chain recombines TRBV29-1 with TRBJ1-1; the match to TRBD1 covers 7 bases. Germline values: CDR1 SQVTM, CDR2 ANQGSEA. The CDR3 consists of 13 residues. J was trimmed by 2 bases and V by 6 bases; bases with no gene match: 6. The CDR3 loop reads CSVDRQGNTEAFF. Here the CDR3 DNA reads TGCAGCGTAGACCGACAGGGAAACACTGAAGCTTTCTTT.

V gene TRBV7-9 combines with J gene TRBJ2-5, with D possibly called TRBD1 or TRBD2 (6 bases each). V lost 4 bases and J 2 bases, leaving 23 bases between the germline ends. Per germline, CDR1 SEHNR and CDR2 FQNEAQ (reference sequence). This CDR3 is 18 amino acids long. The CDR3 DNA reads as TGTGCCAGCAGCTACATTTATAAGGGGGAGGCATTACAAGAGACCCAGTACTTC. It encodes CASSYIYKGEALQETQYF.

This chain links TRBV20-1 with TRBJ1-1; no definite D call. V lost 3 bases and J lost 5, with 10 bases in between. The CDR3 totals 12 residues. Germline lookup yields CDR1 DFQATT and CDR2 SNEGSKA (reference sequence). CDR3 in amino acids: CSARPRETEAFF. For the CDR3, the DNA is TGCAGTGCTAGGCCCAGAGAAACTGAAGCTTTCTTT.

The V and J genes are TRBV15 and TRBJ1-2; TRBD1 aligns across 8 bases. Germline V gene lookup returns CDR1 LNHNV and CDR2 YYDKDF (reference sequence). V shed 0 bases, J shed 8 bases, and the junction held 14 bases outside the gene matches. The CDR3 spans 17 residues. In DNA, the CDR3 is TGTGCCACCAGCAGAGAGGATCCGGTAGGGACAGGCTCCGGCTACACCTTC. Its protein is CATSREDPVGTGSGYTF.

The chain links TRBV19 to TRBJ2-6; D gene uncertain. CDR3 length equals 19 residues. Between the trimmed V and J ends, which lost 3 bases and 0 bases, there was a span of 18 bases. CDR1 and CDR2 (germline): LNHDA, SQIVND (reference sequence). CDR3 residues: CASSIWYRNTPSGANVLTF. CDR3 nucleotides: TGTGCCAGTAGTATTTGGTATCGGAATACCCCCTCTGGGGCCAACGTCCTGACTTTC. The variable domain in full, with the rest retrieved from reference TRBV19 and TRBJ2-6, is DGGITQSPKYLFRKEGQNVTLSCEQNLNHDAMYWYRQDPGQGLRLIYYSQIVNDFQKGDIAEGYSVSREKKESFPLTVTSAQKNPTAFYLCASSIWYRNTPSGANVLTFGAGSRLTVL.

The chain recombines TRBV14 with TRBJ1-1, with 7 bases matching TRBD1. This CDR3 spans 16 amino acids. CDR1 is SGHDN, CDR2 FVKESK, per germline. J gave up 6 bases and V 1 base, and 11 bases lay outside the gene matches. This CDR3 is CASSQVRQGPRSEAFF. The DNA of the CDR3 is TGTGCCAGCAGCCAAGTACGACAGGGACCAAGGTCTGAAGCTTTCTTT.

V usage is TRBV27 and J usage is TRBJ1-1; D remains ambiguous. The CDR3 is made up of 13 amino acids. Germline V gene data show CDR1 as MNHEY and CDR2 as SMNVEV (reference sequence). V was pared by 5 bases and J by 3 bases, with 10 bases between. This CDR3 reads CASSLGRDTEAFF. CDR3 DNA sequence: TGTGCCAGCAGTCTCGGGAGGGACACTGAAGCTTTCTTT.

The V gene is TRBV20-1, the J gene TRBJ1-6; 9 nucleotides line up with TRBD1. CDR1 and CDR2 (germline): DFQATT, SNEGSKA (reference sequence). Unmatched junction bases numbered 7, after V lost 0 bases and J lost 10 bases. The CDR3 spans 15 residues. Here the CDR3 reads CSARDPGQGTSPLHF. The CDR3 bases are TGCAGTGCTAGAGATCCGGGACAGGGTACCTCACCCCTCCACTTT.

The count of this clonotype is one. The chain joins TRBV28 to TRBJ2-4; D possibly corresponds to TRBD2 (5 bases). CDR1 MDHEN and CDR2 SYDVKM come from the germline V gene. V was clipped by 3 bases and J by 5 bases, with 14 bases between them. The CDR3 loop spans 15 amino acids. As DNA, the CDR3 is TGTGCCAGCAGTTTCACCGACTATCCCGAAAACATTCAGTACTTC. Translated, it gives CASSFTDYPENIQYF.

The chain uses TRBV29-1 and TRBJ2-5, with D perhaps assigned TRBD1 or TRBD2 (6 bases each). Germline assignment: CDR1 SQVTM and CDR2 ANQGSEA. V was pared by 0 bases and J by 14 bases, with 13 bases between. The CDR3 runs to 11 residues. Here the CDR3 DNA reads TGCAGCGTTGAAGATCGAAGGGGGACTTACTTC. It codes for CSVEDRRGTYF. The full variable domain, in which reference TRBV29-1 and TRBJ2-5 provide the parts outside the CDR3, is SAVISQKPSRDICQRGTSLTIQCQVDSQVTMMFWYRQQPGQSLTLIATANQGSEATYESGFVIDKFPISRPNLTFSTLTVSNMSPEDSSIYLCSVEDRRGTYFGPGTRLLVL.

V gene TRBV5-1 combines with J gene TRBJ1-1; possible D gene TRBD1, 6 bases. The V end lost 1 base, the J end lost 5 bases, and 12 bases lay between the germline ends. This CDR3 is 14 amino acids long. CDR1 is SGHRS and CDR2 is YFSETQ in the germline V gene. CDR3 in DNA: TGCGCCAGCAGCTTGCGGGGGGCTGGGACTGAAGCTTTCTTT. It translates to CASSLRGAGTEAFF. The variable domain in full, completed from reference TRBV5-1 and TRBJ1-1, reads KAGVTQTPRYLIKTRGQQVTLSCSPISGHRSVSWYQQTPGQGLQFLFEYFSETQRNKGNFPGRFSGRQFSNSRSEMNVSTLELGDSALYLCASSLRGAGTEAFFGQGTRLTVV.

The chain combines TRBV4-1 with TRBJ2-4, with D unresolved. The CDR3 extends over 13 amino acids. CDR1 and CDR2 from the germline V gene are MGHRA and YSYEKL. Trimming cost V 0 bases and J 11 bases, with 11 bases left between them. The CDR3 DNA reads TGCGCCAGCAGCCAAGATCGAGAGGACCTTCAGTACTTC. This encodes CASSQDREDLQYF.

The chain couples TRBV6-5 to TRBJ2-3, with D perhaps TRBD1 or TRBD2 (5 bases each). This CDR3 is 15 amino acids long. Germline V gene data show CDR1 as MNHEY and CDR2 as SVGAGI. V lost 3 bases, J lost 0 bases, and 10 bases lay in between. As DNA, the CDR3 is TGTGCCAGCAGTTATACGGGGCCAAGCACAGATACGCAGTATTTT. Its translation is CASSYTGPSTDTQYF.

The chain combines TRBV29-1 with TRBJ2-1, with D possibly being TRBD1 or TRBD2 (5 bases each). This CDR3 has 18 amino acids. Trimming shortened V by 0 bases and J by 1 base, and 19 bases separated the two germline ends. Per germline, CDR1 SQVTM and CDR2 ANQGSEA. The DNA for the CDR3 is TGCAGCGTTGAAGAACTTCCGGGGACCGCCTCATCCTACAATGAGCAGTTCTTC. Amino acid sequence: CSVEELPGTASSYNEQFF.

CDR3 nucleotides: TGTGCCAGCAGCCGGACGGTGAACACTGAAGCTTTCTTT. Protein product: CASSRTVNTEAFF. V is TRBV5-5 and J is TRBJ1-1; D uncertain. The CDR3 has 13 residues. V lost 4 bases to trimming and J lost 0 bases, with 7 bases between them. Looked up from germline, CDR1 is SGHKS and CDR2 is YYEKEE (reference sequence).

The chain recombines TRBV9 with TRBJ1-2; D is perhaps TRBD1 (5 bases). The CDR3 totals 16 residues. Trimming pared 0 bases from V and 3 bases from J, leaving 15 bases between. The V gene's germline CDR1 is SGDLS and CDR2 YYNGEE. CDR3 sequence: CASSVERGGGYYGYTF. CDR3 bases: TGTGCCAGCAGCGTAGAGCGCGGGGGAGGGTACTATGGCTACACCTTC.

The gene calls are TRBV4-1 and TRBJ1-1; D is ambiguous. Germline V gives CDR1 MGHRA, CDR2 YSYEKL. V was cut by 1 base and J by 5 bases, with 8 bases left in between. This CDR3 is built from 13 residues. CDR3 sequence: CASSQVEGTEAFF. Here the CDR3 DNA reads TGCGCCAGCAGCCAAGTGGAAGGAACTGAAGCTTTCTTT.

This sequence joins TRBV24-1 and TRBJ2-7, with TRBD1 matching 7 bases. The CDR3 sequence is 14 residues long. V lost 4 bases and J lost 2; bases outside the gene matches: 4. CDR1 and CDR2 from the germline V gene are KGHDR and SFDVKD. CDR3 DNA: TGTGCCACCAGTGACCCCAGGGGGACCTACGAGCAGTACTTC. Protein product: CATSDPRGTYEQYF.